The 27 T cell receptor beta chains below come from one sample, sequenced in a study of cytomegalovirus exposure and HLA in healthy donors. It was with 60 Vbeta and 13 Jbeta primers that the PCR ran. TCRdb's table, derived via immunoSEQ multiplex PCR, lists solely in-frame clones and lacks some. This table holds 130,000 or so clones, roughly 71% found once. Sequenced sample: PBMCs. The receptor source for this set is a woman aged 40 to 50 in good health and CMV-seropositive.

The rearrangement joins TRBV28 to TRBJ2-7, with 9 bases aligning to TRBD1. Germline-derived CDR1 and CDR2 are MDHEN and SYDVKM. The V segment lost 1 base and the J segment 4 bases; nucleotides outside the gene matches: 5. The CDR3 is made up of 15 amino acids. CDR3 DNA sequence: TGTGCCAGCAGTTTATACCCCGGGACAGGGTACGAGCAGTACTTC. Translated, it gives CASSLYPGTGYEQYF.

This clone was recorded a few times. Other DNA sequences in this sample translate to the same CDR3. The chain links TRBV5-4 to TRBJ2-7, with D tentatively TRBD1 (6 bases). CDR3 length: 13 residues. Germline CDR1 is SGHNT and CDR2 is YYREEE (reference sequence). Trimming cost V 1 base and J 2 bases, with 7 bases left between them. The CDR3 loop is CASSLQGPYEQYF. CDR3 nucleotide sequence: TGTGCCAGCAGCTTGCAGGGGCCCTACGAGCAGTACTTC.

Here the CDR3 DNA reads TGTGCCAGCAGCCACGACAGGTTCCCCATGAACACTGAAGCTTTCTTT. This sequence encodes CASSHDRFPMNTEAFF. This chain uses TRBV27 with TRBJ1-1, with D possibly matching TRBD1 (6 bases). Trimming removed 6 bases from V and 0 bases from J, with 17 bases in between. Per germline, CDR1 MNHEY and CDR2 SMNVEV (reference sequence). CDR3 length: 16 residues.

This clone was counted once. A read error may account for a junction end that differs from germline. The chain links TRBV29-1 to TRBJ1-2; tentatively, D is TRBD1 (6 bases). The CDR3 totals 15 residues. The V gene's germline CDR1 is SQVTM and CDR2 ANQGSEA. The CDR3 DNA is TGCAGCGTGGAAGGTGACAGGCGATACTACTATGGCTACACCTTC. Its translation: CSVEGDRRYYYGYTF.

The gene calls are TRBV7-2 and TRBJ1-3, with D maybe TRBD1 (5 bases). From germline, CDR1 is SGHTA and CDR2 FQGNSA. The CDR3 is 16 amino acids. Trimming pared 5 bases from V and 0 bases from J, leaving 14 bases between. CDR3 amino acids: CASSPRTGGSGNTIYF. In DNA, the CDR3 is TGTGCCAGCAGCCCCCGGACCGGGGGCTCTGGAAACACCATATATTTT.

About this clone itself: Compared with germline, one end of the junction differs, possibly owing to a read error. The chain joins TRBV19 to TRBJ2-3, with 11 bases aligning to TRBD2. CDR1 is LNHDA, CDR2 SQIVND, per germline (reference sequence). The CDR3 totals 17 residues. DNA of the CDR3: TGTGCCGGTAGTACCCGGGGACTAGCGGAGATCACAGATACGCAGTATTTT. Translation: CAGSTRGLAEITDTQYF.

This clone was picked up a small number of times. The V gene is TRBV5-6, the J gene TRBJ1-1, with a weak D call TRBD1 (5 bases). Trimming cost V 4 bases and J 7 bases, with 11 bases left between them. CDR3 length equals 12 residues. CDR1 SGHDT and CDR2 YYEEEE come from the germline V gene. This CDR3 reads CASSPLGGEAFF. The DNA for the CDR3 is TGTGCCAGCAGCCCGCTGGGGGGTGAAGCTTTCTTT.

The chain combines TRBV7-2 with TRBJ2-7; 8 bases map to TRBD2. The V gene's germline CDR1 is SGHTA and CDR2 FQGNSA. V lost 2 bases to trimming and J lost 0 bases; unmatched junction nucleotides: 6. The CDR3 is made up of 16 amino acids. The CDR3 nucleotides read TGTGCCAGCAGCTTACACGCTAGCGGGTCCTCCTACGAGCAGTACTTC. Translation: CASSLHASGSSYEQYF.

Only a few counts were recorded for this clone. CDR3 in amino acids: CASSGATSGANVLTF. The CDR3 DNA sequence: TGTGCCAGCAGTGGGGCAACCTCTGGGGCCAACGTCCTGACTTTC. The rearrangement links TRBV6-1 to TRBJ2-6; D gene unclear. Germline V CDR1 and CDR2: MNHNS, SASEGT. The CDR3 covers 15 residues. Between the trimmed V and J ends, which lost 4 bases and 0 bases, there was a span of 7 bases.

The chain couples TRBV28 to TRBJ2-1, with a weak D call TRBD2 (5 bases). This CDR3 region has 17 residues. Trimming removed 10 bases at V and 7 bases at J, with 29 bases between. Germline V gives CDR1 MDHEN, CDR2 SYDVKM. CDR3 DNA sequence: TGTGCCACCCGACAAGGCAGGAGTAAGCGGAGAGAGAATGAGCAGTTCTTC. Translating gives CATRQGRSKRRENEQFF.

In its sample, this clone was seen once. V usage is TRBV27 and J usage is TRBJ2-7; unclear D gene. The CDR3 length is 15 residues. Looked up from germline, CDR1 is MNHEY and CDR2 is SMNVEV (reference sequence). Deletions cut 5 bases from V and 0 bases from J, with 14 bases between. The CDR3 bases are TGTGCCAGCAGTCCTCCCCTGGCAGTCTCCTACGAGCAGTACTTC. Amino acids: CASSPPLAVSYEQYF.

The genes are TRBV27 and TRBJ2-3; weak D call: TRBD2 (6 bases). V was shortened by 5 bases and J by 4 bases, with 19 bases between the two germline ends. This CDR3 comprises 16 residues. The germline gives CDR1 MNHEY, CDR2 SMNVEV (reference sequence). The CDR3, as DNA: TGTGCCAGCAGTCCGTGGTCTCGATCGGGGGCAGATACGCAGTATTTT. It specifies CASSPWSRSGADTQYF.

The V and J genes are TRBV6-5 and TRBJ2-1; 7 positions agree with TRBD2. Germline V gene data show CDR1 as MNHEY and CDR2 as SVGAGI. The CDR3 is 14 residues long. V was pared by 6 bases and J by 5 bases, with 7 bases of the junction left unmatched. This chain's CDR3 is CASRSGAGHNEQFF. The CDR3 coding sequence is TGTGCCAGCAGAAGCGGGGCAGGCCACAATGAGCAGTTCTTC.

The chain is built from TRBV7-9 and TRBJ2-5, with TRBD2 as a possible D gene (6 bases). The CDR3 runs to 13 residues. Trimming removed 10 bases from V and 1 base from J, with 13 bases in between. Germline V gene data show CDR1 as SEHNR and CDR2 as FQNEAQ (reference sequence). In DNA form, the CDR3 reads TGTGCCACCACTCTGGGGGGCCAAGAGACCCAGTACTTC. Translated: CATTLGGQETQYF.

The rearrangement uses TRBV7-9 and TRBJ1-5; weak D call: TRBD1 (6 bases). This CDR3 comprises 16 residues. V gave up 2 bases and J gave up 2 bases, with 13 bases separating them. The germline gives CDR1 SEHNR, CDR2 FQNEAQ (reference sequence). The CDR3 here is CASSLWAEGGNQPQHF. The CDR3 region has the DNA TGTGCCAGCAGCTTATGGGCAGAGGGGGGCAATCAGCCCCAGCATTTT.

In this sample, this clone turned up once. The V call is TRBV10-3, the J call TRBJ1-4; D uncertain. The CDR3 covers 14 residues. Germline V gives CDR1 ENHRY, CDR2 SYGVKD. Between the trimmed V and J ends, which lost 6 bases and 8 bases, there was a span of 16 bases. The CDR3 bases are TGTGCCATCAGCGTGGGTGACGGGGAGGAAAAACTGTTTTTT. The encoded protein is CAISVGDGEEKLFF.

The rearrangement joins TRBV27 to TRBJ2-7; no definite D call. Germline V lookup: CDR1 MNHEY, CDR2 SMNVEV (reference sequence). Deletions cut 2 bases from V and 0 bases from J, with 14 bases between. The CDR3 is 16 amino acids. The CDR3 nucleotides read TGTGCCAGCAGTTTACGGTTGGCGAGGAGCTCCTACGAGCAGTACTTC. This gives the protein CASSLRLARSSYEQYF.

The chain has TRBV4-3 and TRBJ1-2; D remains ambiguous. The V and J ends lost 0 bases and 13 bases respectively, with 15 bases between them. CDR1 LGHNA and CDR2 YSLEER come from the germline V gene. The CDR3 totals 13 residues. The CDR3: CASSQEKHLRGTF. CDR3 bases: TGCGCCAGCAGCCAAGAAAAACATCTCCGGGGCACCTTC.

The chain couples TRBV30 to TRBJ1-2; D possibly corresponds to TRBD1 (6 bases). Trimming removed 5 bases at V and 4 bases at J, with 20 bases between. The CDR3 totals 15 residues. Germline CDR1 is GTSNPN and CDR2 is SVGIG (reference sequence). CDR3: CAWWGQGRARYGYTF. Written as DNA, the CDR3 is TGTGCCTGGTGGGGGCAGGGAAGGGCCCGCTATGGCTACACCTTC.

This clone was seen only a few times. The chain is built from TRBV19 and TRBJ2-1, with D unclear. Germline loops: CDR1 LNHDA, CDR2 SQIVND (reference sequence). The ends were cut back, 1 base at V and 1 base at J, with 5 bases in the middle. The CDR3 consists of 14 residues. In DNA form, the CDR3 reads TGTGCCAGTAGTATAGGTAGATCCTACAATGAGCAGTTCTTC. Translated, it gives CASSIGRSYNEQFF.

The rearrangement links TRBV6-5 to TRBJ2-7, with TRBD2 matching 8 bases. J lost 5 bases, V lost 0 bases, and 6 bases had no gene match. The CDR3 contains 15 residues. From germline, CDR1 is MNHEY and CDR2 SVGAGI. In DNA, the CDR3 is TGTGCCAGCAGTTACTCAGCGGGAGCGGCCAACGAGCAGTACTTC. It yields the protein CASSYSAGAANEQYF.

On this clone: At one of its ends the junction is not consistent with the germline gene, which may arise from a read error. The rearrangement joins TRBV7-9 to TRBJ1-1; D gene unclear. The CDR3 is 13 residues long. The germline V gene has CDR1 SEHNR and CDR2 FQNEAQ (reference sequence). The CDR3 spells CSSRPYLSTEAFF. CDR3 in DNA: TGTTCCAGCAGGCCCTATTTGAGCACTGAAGCTTTCTTT.

The chain joins TRBV7-8 to TRBJ2-2; 12 positions agree with TRBD2. The CDR3 extends over 19 amino acids. The V segment lost 2 bases and the J segment 6 bases; nucleotides outside the gene matches: 13. Germline-derived CDR1 and CDR2 are SGHVS and FQNEAQ. The CDR3 nucleotides are TGTGCCAGCAGCTTAACCCCCCCTAGCGGGAGGGGGAGTTCCGGGGAGCTGTTTTTT. Amino acid sequence: CASSLTPPSGRGSSGELFF.

V gene TRBV5-1 combines with J gene TRBJ2-1, with 8 positions matching TRBD1. The germline V gene has CDR1 SGHRS and CDR2 YFSETQ. V shed 4 bases and J 15 bases; nucleotides not matched to a gene: 6. The CDR3 runs to 11 residues. The CDR3 DNA sequence: TGCGCCAGCAGCCCCGGACAGGGCCTGTTCTTC. This encodes CASSPGQGLFF. The full variable domain, its missing parts supplied by reference TRBV5-1 and TRBJ2-1, is KAGVTQTPRYLIKTRGQQVTLSCSPISGHRSVSWYQQTPGQGLQFLFEYFSETQRNKGNFPGRFSGRQFSNSRSEMNVSTLELGDSALYLCASSPGQGLFFGPGTRLTVL.

The chain links TRBV10-3 to TRBJ2-3; 9 bases fit TRBD2. J gave up 1 base and V 6 bases, and 5 bases lay outside the gene matches. The CDR3 has 15 amino acids. Germline CDR1 and CDR2: ENHRY and SYGVKD. CDR3 in DNA: TGTGCCATCAGCGAAAGCGGGGGGCGCACAGATACGCAGTATTTT. Translation: CAISESGGRTDTQYF.

The genes are TRBV7-9 and TRBJ2-5; the D gene is possibly TRBD1 (6 bases). This CDR3 comprises 14 residues. Trimming stripped 5 bases from V and 0 bases from J, with 10 bases between. Germline V gene data show CDR1 as SEHNR and CDR2 as FQNEAQ (reference sequence). This chain's CDR3 is CASSDGQYQETQYF. The CDR3, as DNA: TGTGCCAGCAGCGACGGACAGTACCAAGAGACCCAGTACTTC.

The DNA of the CDR3 is TGCGCCAGCAGAGGGACAGGGAATACAGGCTACACCTTC. It codes for CASRGTGNTGYTF. The chain has TRBV5-1 and TRBJ1-2; 9 nucleotides agree with TRBD1. The CDR3 extends over 13 amino acids. The germline CDR1 and CDR2 sequences are SGHRS and YFSETQ. V was pared by 5 bases and J by 8 bases, with 7 bases of the junction left unmatched.